This TCR beta chain was sequenced in a study of shared clonotypes between healthy human individuals. The protocol was immunoSEQ multiplex PCR, while the TCRdb copy is restricted to in-frame clones and leaves out a portion. The sample comprises 2 million to 2.5 million clones, around 95% of which are singletons, and roughly 0.13% rests with the top ten. Per germline, CDR1 MGHRA and CDR2 YSYEKL. The CDR3 sequence is 16 residues long. V was shortened by 0 bases and J by 1 base, with 10 bases between the two germline ends. Sample: naive CD4+ T cells sorted from blood. Subset here: CD45RA+ positively selected. This TCR was sampled from a man younger than 35 in good health. This chain uses TRBV4-1 with TRBJ1-3; no firm D call. Here the CDR3 reads CASSQEVRTSGNTIYF. Here the CDR3 DNA reads TGCGCCAGCAGCCAAGAGGTCCGGACTTCTGGAAACACCATATATTTT.